This T cell receptor beta chain was identified during a study of tumor-infiltrating lymphocytes in oesophageal squamous cell carcinoma. TCRdb independently ran MiXCR on the PCR reads; one entry per CDR3 protein. Among approximately 11,000 distinct CDR3 sequences, roughly 60% were seen once, and the ten largest hold about a third. Looked up from germline, CDR1 is MDHEN and CDR2 is SYDVKM. This CDR3 contains 14 residues. A note on this clonotype: Compared with germline, one end of the junction differs, possibly owing to a read error.

The sequence was obtained from a male donor with esophageal squamous cell carcinoma. Sequencing was done on a sample of esophageal tumor tissue. The chain carries TRBV28 and TRBJ2-6; TRBD1 is a possible D gene (5 bases). CDR3 loop: CASSPPKGQETLYF. CDR3 nucleotide sequence: TGTGCCAGCAGTCCCCCGAAAGGACAAGAGACCCTGTACTTC.